These 11 T cell receptor beta chains came from one sample sequenced in a study of blood T cell repertoires in COVID-19. Profiling relied on immunoSEQ multiplex PCR, and the TCRdb table lists in-frame clones only, not all of them. The data hold tens of thousands of clones, with around nine tenths observed a single time. Sequenced material: peripheral blood. The receptors stem from a human donor with active COVID-19. The donor label of this sample is uncertain.

This chain links TRBV29-1 with TRBJ2-5, with 8 bases identical to TRBD2. CDR1 and CDR2 (germline): SQVTM, ANQGSEA. Unmatched junction bases numbered 1, after V lost 3 bases and J lost 1 base. This CDR3 contains 13 residues. DNA for the CDR3: TGCAGCGTTGACGCGGGGGGCCAAGAGACCCAGTACTTC. Protein sequence: CSVDAGGQETQYF.

The chain links TRBV5-8 to TRBJ2-7; tentative D call: TRBD1 (5 bases). Germline V CDR1 and CDR2: SGHTS, YDEGEE. V was pared by 6 bases and J by 4 bases, with 14 bases between. The CDR3 has 13 amino acids. The CDR3 DNA reads as TGTGCCAGCACCTCCCGGACAAGTTACGAGCAGTACTTC. Amino acids: CASTSRTSYEQYF.

The chain is built from TRBV7-9 and TRBJ2-1, with 8 nucleotides matching TRBD1. The CDR3 sequence is 14 residues long. The V and J ends lost 1 base and 10 bases, in that order; junction bases with no gene match: 6. Germline V CDR1 and CDR2: SEHNR, FQNEAQ (reference sequence). CDR3 sequence (DNA): TGTGCCAGCAGCTTAGGTTCAGGGGGCCGAGAGCAGTTCTTC. Its translation: CASSLGSGGREQFF.

The chain is built from TRBV28 and TRBJ1-5; 7 nucleotides line up with TRBD1. V lost 3 bases, J lost 5 bases, and 4 bases stayed unmatched. The germline CDR1 and CDR2 sequences are MDHEN and SYDVKM. CDR3 length: 14 residues. The CDR3 spells CASSFTGVDQPQHF. DNA of the CDR3: TGTGCCAGCAGTTTTACAGGGGTAGATCAGCCCCAGCATTTT.

The CDR3 DNA reads as TGTGCCAGCACCCAACAGGGTCAGCAGAATTCACCCCTCCACTTT. This gives the protein CASTQQGQQNSPLHF. The chain carries TRBV6-5 and TRBJ1-6; D is possibly TRBD1 (6 bases). CDR3 length: 15 amino acids. Germline assignment: CDR1 MNHEY and CDR2 SVGAGI. The germline V and J ends were trimmed by 7 bases and 7 bases, with 17 bases remaining between them.

The chain joins TRBV6-5 to TRBJ1-5; 10 nucleotides line up with TRBD1. There are 13 residues in the CDR3. V was clipped by 7 bases and J by 5 bases; unmatched bases: 2. From germline, CDR1 is MNHEY and CDR2 SVGAGI. For the CDR3, the DNA is TGTGCCAGCACTGGACAGGGGGATCAGCCCCAGCATTTT. Translated, it gives CASTGQGDQPQHF.

This rearrangement joins TRBV4-1 to TRBJ2-5; 10 nucleotides agree with TRBD2. There are 17 residues in the CDR3. The V segment lost 0 bases and the J segment 5 bases; nucleotides outside the gene matches: 9. Germline CDR1 reads MGHRA; CDR2 reads YSYEKL. The CDR3 DNA reads TGCGCCAGCAGCCAAGAGGGGCTGAGACTAGCGGGCGAGACCCAGTACTTC. It yields the protein CASSQEGLRLAGETQYF.

V and J are TRBV6-6 and TRBJ1-6, with a tentative D call TRBD1 (6 bases). This CDR3 region has 14 residues. Trimming took 2 bases from V and 9 from J, leaving 11 bases between them. The V gene's germline CDR1 is MNHNY and CDR2 SVGAGI (reference sequence). CDR3 in amino acids: CASSYGQQGSPLHF. The CDR3 nucleotides are TGTGCCAGCAGTTACGGACAGCAGGGTTCACCCCTCCACTTT.

The rearrangement uses TRBV4-1 and TRBJ1-6; possibly TRBD1 for D (6 bases). CDR1 is MGHRA and CDR2 is YSYEKL in the germline V gene. Trimming removed 2 bases at V and 9 bases at J, with 17 bases between. CDR3 length equals 16 residues. The CDR3 spells CASSQKQGVDSSPLHF. As DNA, the CDR3 is TGCGCCAGCAGCCAAAAACAGGGCGTGGATTCTTCACCCCTCCACTTT.

This chain uses TRBV30 with TRBJ1-1, with D perhaps TRBD1 (5 bases). Trimming removed 0 bases from V and 1 base from J, with 9 bases in between. This CDR3 is 14 amino acids long. The germline V gene encodes CDR1 GTSNPN and CDR2 SVGIG (reference sequence). CDR3 coding DNA: TGTGCCTGGAGTGTAGGGGTCCAGAACACTGAAGCTTTCTTT. Its protein is CAWSVGVQNTEAFF.

The chain couples TRBV9 to TRBJ2-1; 13 bases fit TRBD2. The V and J ends lost 3 bases and 4 bases, in that order; junction bases with no gene match: 4. CDR1 is SGDLS and CDR2 is YYNGEE in the germline V gene. The CDR3 loop spans 16 amino acids. This CDR3 is CASSERGLAGYNEQFF. CDR3 DNA sequence: TGTGCCAGCAGCGAAAGGGGACTAGCGGGGTACAATGAGCAGTTCTTC.